Here is one T cell receptor (beta chain) with its context. Its antigen is still unknown. Libraries were prepared by immunoSEQ multiplex PCR; TCRdb keeps only in-frame clonotypes and omits some of them. The sample has 2 million to 2.5 million clones, 95% seen once. CDR3 length: 17 residues. In germline, CDR1 is MGHRA, CDR2 YSYEKL. V shed 1 base and J shed 6 bases, with 22 bases lying between them. This entry belongs to a study of shared clonotypes between healthy human individuals. Study results and caveats: The genetic and exposure-history diversity represented was limited by few donors. Non-shared clonotypes displayed generation probabilities falling below those of clonotypes present in all four donors.

The chain has TRBV4-1 and TRBJ2-7; D might be TRBD2 (6 bases). This receptor was obtained from a man younger than 30 in good health. The specimen sequenced was naive CD4+ T cells sorted from blood. Subset indicated: CD45RA+ positively selected. The CDR3 protein is CASSQGSGLALSGEQYF. CDR3 coding DNA: TGCGCCAGCAGCCAAGGGTCAGGCCTAGCGCTCTCGGGCGAGCAGTACTTC.